A single sample is the source of the 6 T cell receptor beta chains below, sequenced in a study of control samples from healthy donors and cancer patients. TCRdb keeps only in-frame clones here, not all; method: immunoSEQ multiplex PCR. Among 95,000 to 150,000 clones, roughly 84% were seen once, and the ten largest hold about 8.7%. Sequencing was performed on blood. The receptor source for this set is a middle-aged man in good health.

The chain links TRBV5-1 to TRBJ2-5, with D uncertain. This CDR3 contains 13 residues. V lost 0 bases, J lost 4 bases, and 7 bases lay in between. CDR1 and CDR2 from the germline V gene are SGHRS and YFSETQ. The CDR3 reads CASSLGYGETQYF. In DNA, the CDR3 is TGCGCCAGCAGCTTGGGTTACGGAGAGACCCAGTACTTC.

The genes are TRBV29-1 and TRBJ1-1, with D perhaps TRBD1 (6 bases). This CDR3 has 12 amino acids. Germline V CDR1 and CDR2: SQVTM, ANQGSEA. The V end was cut by 6 bases, the J end by 5 bases, with 13 bases between. The CDR3 loop is CSVLGRGTEAFF. The DNA of the CDR3 is TGCAGCGTCTTGGGGAGGGGGACTGAAGCTTTCTTT.

The chain recombines TRBV6-4 with TRBJ1-1, with TRBD1 as a possible D gene (5 bases). Germline V gene lookup returns CDR1 MRHNA and CDR2 SNTAGT. The CDR3 contains 14 residues. Trimming took 2 bases from V and 5 from J, leaving 12 bases between them. CDR3 sequence reads: CASSDVGGGTEAFF. In DNA, the CDR3 is TGTGCCAGCAGTGACGTTGGGGGGGGGACTGAAGCTTTCTTT.

The V gene is TRBV6-5, the J gene TRBJ2-2; unclear D gene. Trimming removed 6 bases from V and 4 bases from J, with 12 bases in between. CDR1 MNHEY and CDR2 SVGAGI come from the germline V gene. The CDR3 runs to 14 residues. CDR3 coding DNA: TGTGCCAGCAGCCTGGGCGGCAGCACCGGGGAGCTGTTTTTT. It specifies CASSLGGSTGELFF.

The chain joins TRBV29-1 to TRBJ2-7; 9 bases are a match to TRBD1. The CDR3 contains 12 residues. V shed 6 bases, J shed 4 bases, and the junction held 4 bases outside the gene matches. Germline V gene data show CDR1 as SQVTM and CDR2 as ANQGSEA. The CDR3 sequence: CSVGQGLYEQYF. For the CDR3, the DNA is TGCAGCGTCGGACAGGGGTTGTACGAGCAGTACTTC.

This clone came up once. The CDR3 nucleotides read TGCGCCAGCAGTGGGGAATGGTCTAGCGGGAGCACAGATACGCAGTATTTT. Its translation is CASSGEWSSGSTDTQYF. This rearrangement joins TRBV10-2 to TRBJ2-3; 8 nucleotides align to TRBD2. The CDR3 is made up of 17 amino acids. CDR1 and CDR2 from the germline V gene are WSHSY and SAAADI. Trimming at V came to 4 bases and at J to 0 bases, leaving 9 bases not matched to a gene.